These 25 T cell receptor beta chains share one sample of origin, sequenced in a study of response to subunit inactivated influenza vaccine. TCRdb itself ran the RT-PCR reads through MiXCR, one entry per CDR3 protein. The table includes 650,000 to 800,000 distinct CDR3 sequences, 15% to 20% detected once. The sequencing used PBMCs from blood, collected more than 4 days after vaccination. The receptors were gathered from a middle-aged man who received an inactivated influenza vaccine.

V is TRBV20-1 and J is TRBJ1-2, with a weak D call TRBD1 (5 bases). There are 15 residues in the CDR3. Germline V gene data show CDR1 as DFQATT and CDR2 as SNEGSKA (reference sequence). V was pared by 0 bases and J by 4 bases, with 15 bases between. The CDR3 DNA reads TGCAGTGCTAGAGATGGATCCCCAGGGCGCTATGGCTACACCTTC. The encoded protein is CSARDGSPGRYGYTF.

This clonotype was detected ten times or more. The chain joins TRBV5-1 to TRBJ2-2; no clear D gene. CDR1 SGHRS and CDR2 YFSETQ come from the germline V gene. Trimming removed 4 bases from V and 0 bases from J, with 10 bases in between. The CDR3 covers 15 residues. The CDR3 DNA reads TGCGCCAGCAGCCAAAACCCCACGAACACCGGGGAGCTGTTTTTT. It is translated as CASSQNPTNTGELFF.

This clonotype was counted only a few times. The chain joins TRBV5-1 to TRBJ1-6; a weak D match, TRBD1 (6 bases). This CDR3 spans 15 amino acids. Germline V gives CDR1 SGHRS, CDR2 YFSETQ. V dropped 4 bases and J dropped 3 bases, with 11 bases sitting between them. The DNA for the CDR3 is TGCGCCAGCAGCCCGGCGGACAGCTATAATTCACCCCTCCACTTT. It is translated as CASSPADSYNSPLHF.

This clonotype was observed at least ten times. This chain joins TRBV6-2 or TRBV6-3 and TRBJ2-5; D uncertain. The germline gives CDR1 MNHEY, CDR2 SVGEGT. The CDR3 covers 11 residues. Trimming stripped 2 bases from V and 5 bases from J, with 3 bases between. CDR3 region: CASSYDETQYF. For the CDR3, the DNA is TGTGCCAGCAGTTACGATGAGACCCAGTACTTC.

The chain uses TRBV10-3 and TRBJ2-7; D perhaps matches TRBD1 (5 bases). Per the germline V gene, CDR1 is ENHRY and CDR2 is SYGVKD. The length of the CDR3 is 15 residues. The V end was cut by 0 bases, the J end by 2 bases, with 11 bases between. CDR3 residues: CAISESRQSTYEQYF. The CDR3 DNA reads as TGTGCCATCAGTGAGTCTCGACAGTCTACCTACGAGCAGTACTTC.

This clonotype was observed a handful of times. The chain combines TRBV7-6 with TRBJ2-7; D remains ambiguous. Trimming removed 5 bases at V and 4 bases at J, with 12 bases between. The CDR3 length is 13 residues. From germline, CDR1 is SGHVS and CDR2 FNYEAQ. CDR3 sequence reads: CASSPRTRYEQYF. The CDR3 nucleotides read TGTGCCAGCAGCCCAAGGACCCGTTACGAGCAGTACTTC.

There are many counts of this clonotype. The DNA for the CDR3 is TGTGCCAGCAGTTTAAGAACAGGGATGAACACTGAAGCTTTCTTT. It translates to CASSLRTGMNTEAFF. The chain carries TRBV28 and TRBJ1-1; D possibly corresponds to TRBD1 (6 bases). Trimming left V 2 bases short and J 0 bases short, with 10 bases between. The CDR3 sequence is 15 residues long. From germline, CDR1 is MDHEN and CDR2 SYDVKM.

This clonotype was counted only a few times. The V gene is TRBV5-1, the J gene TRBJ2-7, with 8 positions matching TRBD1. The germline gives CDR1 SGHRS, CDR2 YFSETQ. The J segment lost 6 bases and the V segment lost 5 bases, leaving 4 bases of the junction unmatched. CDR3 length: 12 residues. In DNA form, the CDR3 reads TGCGCCAGCAGTCGACAGGGGAGCGAGCAGTACTTC. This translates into CASSRQGSEQYF. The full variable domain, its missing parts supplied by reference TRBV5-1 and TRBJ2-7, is KAGVTQTPRYLIKTRGQQVTLSCSPISGHRSVSWYQQTPGQGLQFLFEYFSETQRNKGNFPGRFSGRQFSNSRSEMNVSTLELGDSALYLCASSRQGSEQYFGPGTRLTVT.

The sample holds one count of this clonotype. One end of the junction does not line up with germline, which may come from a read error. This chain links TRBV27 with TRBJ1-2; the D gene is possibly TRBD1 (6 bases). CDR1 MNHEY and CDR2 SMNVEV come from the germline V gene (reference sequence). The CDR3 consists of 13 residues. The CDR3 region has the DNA TGTGCCAGCAGCCCAAACCGCCAGGGGCGCGGTTCCTTC. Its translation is CASSPNRQGRGSF.

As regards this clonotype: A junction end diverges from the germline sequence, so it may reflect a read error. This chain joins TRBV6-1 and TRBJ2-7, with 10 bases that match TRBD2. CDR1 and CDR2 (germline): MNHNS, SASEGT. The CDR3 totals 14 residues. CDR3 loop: CASREAGGPYEQYF. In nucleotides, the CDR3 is TGTGCCAGCAGGGAAGCGGGAGGGCCTTACGAGCAGTACTTC.

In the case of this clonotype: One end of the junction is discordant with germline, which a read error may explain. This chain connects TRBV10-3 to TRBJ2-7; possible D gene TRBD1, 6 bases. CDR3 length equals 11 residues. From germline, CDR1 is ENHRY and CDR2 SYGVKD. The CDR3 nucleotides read TGTGCCATCAGTGGGGGCAGGGGCGAGAACTTC. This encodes CAISGGRGENF.

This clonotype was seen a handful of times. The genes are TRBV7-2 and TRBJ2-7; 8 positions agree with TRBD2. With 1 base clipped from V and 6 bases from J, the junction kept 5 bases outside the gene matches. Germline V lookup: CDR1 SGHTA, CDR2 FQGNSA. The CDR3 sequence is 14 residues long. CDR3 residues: CASSLVELAGEQYF. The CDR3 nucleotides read TGTGCCAGCAGCTTAGTCGAGCTAGCGGGCGAGCAGTACTTC. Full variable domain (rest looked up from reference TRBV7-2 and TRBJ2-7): GAGVSQSPSNKVTEKGKDVELRCDPISGHTALYWYRQSLGQGLEFLIYFQGNSAPDKSGLPSDRFSAERTGGSVSTLTIQRTQQEDSAVYLCASSLVELAGEQYFGPGTRLTVT.

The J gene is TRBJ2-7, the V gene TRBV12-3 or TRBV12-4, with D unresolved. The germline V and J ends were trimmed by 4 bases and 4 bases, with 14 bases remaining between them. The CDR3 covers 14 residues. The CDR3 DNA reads TGTGCCAGCAGTTACGGGTCCCTAGGATACGAGCAGTACTTC. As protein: CASSYGSLGYEQYF.

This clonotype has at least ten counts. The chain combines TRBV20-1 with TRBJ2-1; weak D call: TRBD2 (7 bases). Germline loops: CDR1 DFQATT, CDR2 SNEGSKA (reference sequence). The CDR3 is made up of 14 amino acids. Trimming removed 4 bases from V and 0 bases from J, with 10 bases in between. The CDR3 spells CSANGGPSYNEQFF. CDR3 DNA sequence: TGCAGTGCTAACGGGGGGCCCTCCTACAATGAGCAGTTCTTC.

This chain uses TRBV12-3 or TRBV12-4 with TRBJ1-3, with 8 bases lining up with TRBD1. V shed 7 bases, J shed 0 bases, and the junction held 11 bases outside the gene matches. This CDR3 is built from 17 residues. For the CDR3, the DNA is TGTGCCAGCACCAGGACAGGGAGCACAAACTCTGGAAACACCATATATTTT. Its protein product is CASTRTGSTNSGNTIYF.

The CDR3 loop reads CASSQQRTSTDTQYF. Here the CDR3 DNA reads TGCGCCAGCAGCCAACAACGGACAAGCACAGATACGCAGTATTTT. The chain employs TRBV4-3 and TRBJ2-3; a weak D match, TRBD1 (5 bases). Germline V gives CDR1 LGHNA, CDR2 YSLEER. V gave up 2 bases and J gave up 0 bases, with 9 bases separating them. The CDR3 has 15 amino acids.

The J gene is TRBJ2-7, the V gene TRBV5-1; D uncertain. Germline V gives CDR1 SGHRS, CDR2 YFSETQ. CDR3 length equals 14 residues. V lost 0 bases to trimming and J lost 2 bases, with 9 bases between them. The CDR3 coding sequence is TGCGCCAGCAGCTTGGGTGCGACCGCCTACGAGCAGTACTTC. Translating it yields CASSLGATAYEQYF.

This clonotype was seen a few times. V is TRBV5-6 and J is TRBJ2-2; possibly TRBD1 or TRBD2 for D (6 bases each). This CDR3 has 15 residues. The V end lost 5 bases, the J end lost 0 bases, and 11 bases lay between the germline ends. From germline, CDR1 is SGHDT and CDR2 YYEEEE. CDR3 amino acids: CASRGGQTNTGELFF. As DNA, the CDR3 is TGTGCCAGCAGGGGGGGACAAACGAACACCGGGGAGCTGTTTTTT.

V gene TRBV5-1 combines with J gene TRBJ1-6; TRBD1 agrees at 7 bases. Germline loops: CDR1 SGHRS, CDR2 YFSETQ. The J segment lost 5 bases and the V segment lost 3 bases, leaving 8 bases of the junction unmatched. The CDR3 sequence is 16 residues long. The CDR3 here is CASSSDGTDNNSPLHF. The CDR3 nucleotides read TGCGCCAGCAGCTCGGACGGGACAGATAATAATTCACCCCTCCACTTT.

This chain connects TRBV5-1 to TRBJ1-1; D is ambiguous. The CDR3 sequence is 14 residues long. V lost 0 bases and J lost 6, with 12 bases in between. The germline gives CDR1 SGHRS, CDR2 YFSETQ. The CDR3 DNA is TGCGCCAGCAGCTTGGAAGTACCCGGGGCTGAAGCTTTCTTT. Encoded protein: CASSLEVPGAEAFF. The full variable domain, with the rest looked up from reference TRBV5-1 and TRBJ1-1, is KAGVTQTPRYLIKTRGQQVTLSCSPISGHRSVSWYQQTPGQGLQFLFEYFSETQRNKGNFPGRFSGRQFSNSRSEMNVSTLELGDSALYLCASSLEVPGAEAFFGQGTRLTVV.

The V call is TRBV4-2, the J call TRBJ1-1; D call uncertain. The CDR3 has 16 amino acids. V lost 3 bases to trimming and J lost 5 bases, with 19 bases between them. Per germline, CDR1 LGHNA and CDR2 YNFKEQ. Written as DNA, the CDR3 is TGTGCCAGCAGCCACGCTGCGCGGGGAGTGGGGACTGAAGCTTTCTTT. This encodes CASSHAARGVGTEAFF.

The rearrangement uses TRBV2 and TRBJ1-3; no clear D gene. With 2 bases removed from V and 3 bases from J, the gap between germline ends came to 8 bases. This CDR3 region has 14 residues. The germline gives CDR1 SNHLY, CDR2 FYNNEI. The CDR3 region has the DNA TGTGCCAGCAGTGAATCCCAGAATGGAAACACCATATATTTT. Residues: CASSESQNGNTIYF.

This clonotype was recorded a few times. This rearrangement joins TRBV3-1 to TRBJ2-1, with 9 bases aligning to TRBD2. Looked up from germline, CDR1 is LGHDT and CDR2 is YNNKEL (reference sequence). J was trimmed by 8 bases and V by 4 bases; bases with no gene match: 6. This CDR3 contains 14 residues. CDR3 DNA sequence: TGTGCCAGCAGCCCGCGGGGGGGCGGGCATGAGCAGTTCTTC. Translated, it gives CASSPRGGGHEQFF.

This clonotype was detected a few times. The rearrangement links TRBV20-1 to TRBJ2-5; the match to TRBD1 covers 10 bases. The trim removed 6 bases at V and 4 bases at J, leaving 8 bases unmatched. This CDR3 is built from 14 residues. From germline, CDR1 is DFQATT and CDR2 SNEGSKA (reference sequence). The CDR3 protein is CSAVDRGRRETQYF. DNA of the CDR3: TGCAGTGCGGTCGACAGGGGGCGAAGAGAGACCCAGTACTTC.

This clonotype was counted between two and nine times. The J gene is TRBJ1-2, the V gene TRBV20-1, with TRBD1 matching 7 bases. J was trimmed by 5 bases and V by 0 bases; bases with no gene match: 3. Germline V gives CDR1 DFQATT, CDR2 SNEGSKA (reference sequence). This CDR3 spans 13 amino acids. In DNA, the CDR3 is TGCAGTGCTAGAGATCGGACAGGATATGGCTACACCTTC. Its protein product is CSARDRTGYGYTF.